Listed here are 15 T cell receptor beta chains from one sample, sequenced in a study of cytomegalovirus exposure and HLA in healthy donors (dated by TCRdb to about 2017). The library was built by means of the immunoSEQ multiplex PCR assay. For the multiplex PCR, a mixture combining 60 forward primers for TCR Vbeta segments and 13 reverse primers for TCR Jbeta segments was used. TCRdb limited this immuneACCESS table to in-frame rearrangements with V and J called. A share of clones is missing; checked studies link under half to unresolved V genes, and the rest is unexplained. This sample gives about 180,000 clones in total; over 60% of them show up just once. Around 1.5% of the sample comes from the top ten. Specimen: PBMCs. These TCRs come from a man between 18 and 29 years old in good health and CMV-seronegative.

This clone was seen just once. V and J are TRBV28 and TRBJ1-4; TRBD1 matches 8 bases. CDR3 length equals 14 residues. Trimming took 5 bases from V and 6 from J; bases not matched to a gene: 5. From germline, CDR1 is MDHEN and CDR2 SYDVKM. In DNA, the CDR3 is TGTGCCAGCAGTCCCGACAGGGGATATGAAAAACTGTTTTTT. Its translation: CASSPDRGYEKLFF.

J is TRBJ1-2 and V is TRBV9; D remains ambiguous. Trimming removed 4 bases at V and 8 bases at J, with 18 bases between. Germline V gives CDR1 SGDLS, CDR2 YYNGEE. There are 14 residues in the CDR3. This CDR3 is CASSPRQASSGYTF. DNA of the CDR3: TGTGCCAGCAGCCCCAGGCAGGCCTCTAGCGGCTACACCTTC.

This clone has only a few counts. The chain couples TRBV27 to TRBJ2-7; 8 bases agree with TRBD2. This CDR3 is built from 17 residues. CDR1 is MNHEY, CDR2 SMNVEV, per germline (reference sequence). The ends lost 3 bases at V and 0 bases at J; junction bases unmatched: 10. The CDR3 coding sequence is TGTGCCAGCAGTTTGGGAGCGGGGGCCAGGAGCTCCTACGAGCAGTACTTC. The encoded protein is CASSLGAGARSSYEQYF.

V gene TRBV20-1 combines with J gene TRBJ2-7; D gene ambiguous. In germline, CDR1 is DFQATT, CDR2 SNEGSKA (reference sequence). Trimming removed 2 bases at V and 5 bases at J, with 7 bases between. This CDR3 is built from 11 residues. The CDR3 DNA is TGCAGTGCTAGAATTCAGAACGAGCAGTACTTC. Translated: CSARIQNEQYF.

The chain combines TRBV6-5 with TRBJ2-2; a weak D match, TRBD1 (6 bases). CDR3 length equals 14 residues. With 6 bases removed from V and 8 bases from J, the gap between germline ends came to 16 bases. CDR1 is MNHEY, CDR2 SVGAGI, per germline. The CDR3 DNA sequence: TGTGCCAGCAGGCCACAGGGTCCTGGGGGGGAGCTGTTTTTT. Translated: CASRPQGPGGELFF.

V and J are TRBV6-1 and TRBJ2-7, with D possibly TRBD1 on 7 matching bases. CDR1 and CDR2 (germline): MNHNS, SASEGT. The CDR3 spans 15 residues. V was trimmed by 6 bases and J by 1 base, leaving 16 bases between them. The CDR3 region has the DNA TGTGCCAGCAGAGGGGGGACAGATAATTCCTACGAGCAGTACTTC. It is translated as CASRGGTDNSYEQYF.

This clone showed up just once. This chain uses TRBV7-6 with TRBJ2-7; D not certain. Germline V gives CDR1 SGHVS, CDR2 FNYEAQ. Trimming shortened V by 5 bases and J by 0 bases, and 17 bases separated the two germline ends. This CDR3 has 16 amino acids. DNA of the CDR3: TGTGCCAGCAGCCTACCCCCCGCCGGAGACTCCTACGAGCAGTACTTC. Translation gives CASSLPPAGDSYEQYF.

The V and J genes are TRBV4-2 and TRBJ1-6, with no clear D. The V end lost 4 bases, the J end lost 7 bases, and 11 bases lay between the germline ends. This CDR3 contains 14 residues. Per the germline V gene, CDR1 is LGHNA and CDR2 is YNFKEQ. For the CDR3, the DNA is TGTGCCAGCAGCCGGACGGCGGGAAATTCACCCCTCCACTTT. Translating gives CASSRTAGNSPLHF.

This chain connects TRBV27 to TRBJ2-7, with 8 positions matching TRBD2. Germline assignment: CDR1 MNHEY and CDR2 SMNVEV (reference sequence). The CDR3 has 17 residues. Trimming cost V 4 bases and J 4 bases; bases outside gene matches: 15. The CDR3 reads CASSSDLLAGIPYEQYF. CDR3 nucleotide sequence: TGTGCCAGCAGTTCCGACCTCCTAGCGGGTATTCCATACGAGCAGTACTTC.

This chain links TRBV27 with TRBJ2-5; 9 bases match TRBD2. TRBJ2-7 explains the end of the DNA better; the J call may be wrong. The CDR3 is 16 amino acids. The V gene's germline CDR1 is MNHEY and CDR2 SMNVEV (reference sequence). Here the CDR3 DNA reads TGTGCCAGCAGCTACCTGACTAGCGGAAACCCCTACGAGCAGTACTTC. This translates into CASSYLTSGNPYEQYF.

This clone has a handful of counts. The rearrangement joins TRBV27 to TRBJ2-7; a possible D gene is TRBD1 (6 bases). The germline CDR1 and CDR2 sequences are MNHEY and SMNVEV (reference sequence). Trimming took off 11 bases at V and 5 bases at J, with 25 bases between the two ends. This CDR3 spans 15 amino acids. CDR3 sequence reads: CACSPGAGALHEQYF. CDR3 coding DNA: TGTGCCTGCTCCCCCGGGGCAGGGGCTTTACACGAGCAGTACTTC.

CDR3 DNA: TGCGCCAGCAGCTTACAAGTCTCTGGGGCCAACGTCCTGACTTTC. This translates into CASSLQVSGANVLTF. The chain links TRBV5-1 to TRBJ2-6; D not resolved. Trimming removed 2 bases from V and 0 bases from J, with 6 bases in between. The CDR3 runs to 15 residues. The V gene's germline CDR1 is SGHRS and CDR2 YFSETQ.

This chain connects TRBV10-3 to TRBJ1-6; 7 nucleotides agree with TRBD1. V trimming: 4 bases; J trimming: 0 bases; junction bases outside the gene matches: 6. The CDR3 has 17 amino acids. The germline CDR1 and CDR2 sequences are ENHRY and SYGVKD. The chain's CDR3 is CAISAGTASSYNSPLHF. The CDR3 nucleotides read TGTGCCATCAGTGCCGGGACAGCGAGCTCCTATAATTCACCCCTCCACTTT.

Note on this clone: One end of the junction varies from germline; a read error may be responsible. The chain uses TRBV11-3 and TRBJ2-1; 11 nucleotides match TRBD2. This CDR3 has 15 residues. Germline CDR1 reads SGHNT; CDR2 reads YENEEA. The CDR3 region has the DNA TGTGCCAGCAGTTTAGATAGCGGGAGGGGAGATGAGCAGTTCTTC. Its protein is CASSLDSGRGDEQFF.

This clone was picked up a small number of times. This chain's CDR3 is CASSQVAGSAGGKYF. The CDR3 nucleotides read TGTGCCAGCAGCCAAGTAGCGGGTAGCGCAGGGGGCAAGTACTTC. The chain recombines TRBV14 with TRBJ2-7; TRBD1 might be the D (8 bases). The germline CDR1 and CDR2 sequences are SGHDN and FVKESK. The CDR3 runs 15 residues. Between the trimmed V and J ends, which lost 1 base and 11 bases, there was a span of 21 bases.